This TCR beta chain is drawn from a study of blood T cells in healthy people across ages. Alongside a J-beta primer mix, a sample-barcoded 5' primer served in a second PCR lasting about 7 to 12 cycles. TCRdb ran MiXCR on the 5' RACE reads and lists one entry per CDR3 protein. The data hold hundreds of thousands of distinct CDR3 sequences, with 49% observed a single time. The V gene's germline CDR1 is SQVTM and CDR2 ANQGSEA. Trimming took off 4 bases at V and 5 bases at J, with 15 bases between the two ends. This CDR3 region has 14 residues. The genes are TRBV29-1 and TRBJ2-1, with D maybe TRBD2 (5 bases). The clonotype originates from a woman in her sixties or seventies in good health. The sample taken for sequencing was blood. CDR3 protein: CSVARAPADNEQFF. CDR3 coding DNA: TGCAGCGTTGCAAGGGCCCCAGCGGACAATGAGCAGTTCTTC.